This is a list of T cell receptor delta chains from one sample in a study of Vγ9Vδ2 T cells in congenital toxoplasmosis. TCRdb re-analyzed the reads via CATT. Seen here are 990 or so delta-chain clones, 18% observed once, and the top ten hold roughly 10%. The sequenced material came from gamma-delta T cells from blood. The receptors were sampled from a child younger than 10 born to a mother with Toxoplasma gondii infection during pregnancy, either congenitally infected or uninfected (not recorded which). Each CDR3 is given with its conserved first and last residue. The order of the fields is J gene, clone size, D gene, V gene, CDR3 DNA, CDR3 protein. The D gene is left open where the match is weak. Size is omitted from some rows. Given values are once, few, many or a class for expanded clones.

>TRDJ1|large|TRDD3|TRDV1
TGTGCTCTTGGGGAATTTAACTCCTGGGGGATACGTTCAAACACCGATAAACTCATCTTT
CALGEFNSWGIRSNTDKLIF
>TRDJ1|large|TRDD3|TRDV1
TGTGCTCTTGGGAGCGCCCTGCCTTCCCTACACTGGGGGATAAATAAACTCATCTTT
CALGSALPSLHWGINKLIF
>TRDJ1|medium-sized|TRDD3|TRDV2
TGTGCCTGTGATTCGCTCCCCCGACTGGGGGATACTGAAACCGATAAACTCATCTTT
CACDSLPRLGDTETDKLIF
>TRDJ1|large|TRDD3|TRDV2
TGTGCCTGTGACACCGTCGGTACTGGGGGTCACACCGATAAACTCATCTTT
CACDTVGTGGHTDKLIF
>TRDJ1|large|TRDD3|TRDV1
TGTGCTCTTGGGGAACTTATACTGGGGGATACGCTTGGCACCGATAAACTCATCTTT
CALGELILGDTLGTDKLIF
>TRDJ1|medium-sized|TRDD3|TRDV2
TGTGCCTGTGACACGCTGGGGGAGCAGGATAAACTCATCTTT
CACDTLGEQDKLIF
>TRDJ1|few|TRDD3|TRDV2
TGTGCTTGTGACTCCCTGGGGGTGCACACCGATAAACTCATCTTT
CACDSLGVHTDKLIF
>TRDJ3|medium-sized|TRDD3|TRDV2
TGTGCCTGTGACACCCTCACTGGGGGACAGAGCTCCTGGGACACCCGACAGATGTTTTTC
CACDTLTGGQSSWDTRQMFF
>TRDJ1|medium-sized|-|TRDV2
TGTGCCTGTGACACCTTGGGATTTAGGAATAAACTCATCTTT
CACDTLGFRNKLIF
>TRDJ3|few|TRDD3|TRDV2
TGTGCCTGTGACACCGTACTGGGGGGGAGCTCCTGGGACACCCGACAGATGTTTTTC
CACDTVLGGSSWDTRQMFF
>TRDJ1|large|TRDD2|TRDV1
TGTGCTCTTGGGGAATTACTTCCTACCTGCAAACTCATCTTT
CALGELLPTCKLIF
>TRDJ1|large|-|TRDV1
TGTGCTCTTGGGGAATTTCGGGTCTCGATAGAGTACACCGATAAACTCATCTTT
CALGEFRVSIEYTDKLIF
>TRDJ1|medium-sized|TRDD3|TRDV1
TGTGCTCTTGGGGAAGAGCATGCTTACTGGGGGATCTCCACCGATAAACTCATCTTT
CALGEEHAYWGISTDKLIF
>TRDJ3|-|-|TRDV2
TGTGCCTGTGACACCGTGGTGTGCTCCTGGGACACCCGACAGATGTTTTTC
CACDTVVCSWDTRQMFF
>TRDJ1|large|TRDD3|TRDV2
TGTGCCTGTGACACCCTGGGGGAGTACACCGATAAACTCATCTTT
CACDTLGEYTDKLIF
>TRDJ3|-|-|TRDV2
TGTGCCTGTGACCCCGCAATAGGGGGCCCCAGCTCCTGGGACACCCGACAGATGTTTTTC
CACDPAIGGPSSWDTRQMFF
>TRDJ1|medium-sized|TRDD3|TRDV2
TGTGCCTGTGACACCGCCGAGGTGGGGGATTTAGGCCCCAATAAACTCATCTTT
CACDTAEVGDLGPNKLIF
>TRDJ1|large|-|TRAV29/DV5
TGTGCAGCAGTAACTCCCCCTTGGTGGGTCACCGATAAACTCATCTTT
CAAVTPPWWVTDKLIF
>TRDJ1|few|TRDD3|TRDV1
TGTGCTCTTGGGGAACTATTGCCCCCTGGGGGATACGATAAACTCATCTTT
CALGELLPPGGYDKLIF
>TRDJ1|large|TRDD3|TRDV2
TGTGCCTGTGACCCTCTGGGGATAAGGGCCGATAAACTCATCTTT
CACDPLGIRADKLIF
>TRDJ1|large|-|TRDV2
TGTGCCTGTGACGCGCTGGGGCACACCGATAAACTCATCTTT
CACDALGHTDKLIF
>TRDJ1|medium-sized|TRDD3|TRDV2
TGTGCCTGTGACACCCTCGGGGGATATCCATCCACCGATAAACTCATCTTT
CACDTLGGYPSTDKLIF
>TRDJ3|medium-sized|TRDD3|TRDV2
TGTGCCTGTGACCTACTGGGGGATACGAGCTCCTGGGACACCCGACAGATGTTTTTC
CACDLLGDTSSWDTRQMFF
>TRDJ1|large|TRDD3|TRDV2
TGTGCCTGTGACACCGTTGGGGTCGTACTGGGGGATAAAACCGATAAACTCATCTTT
CACDTVGVVLGDKTDKLIF
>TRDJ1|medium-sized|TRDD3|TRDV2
TGTGCCTGTGACTCCTTGGGGGATATGGGGACCGATAAACTCATCTTT
CACDSLGDMGTDKLIF
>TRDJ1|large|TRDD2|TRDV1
TGTGCTCTTGGGGAACTAGGACCATTCCTACGTGGCGAATATATAGGCACCGATAAACTCATCTTT
CALGELGPFLRGEYIGTDKLIF
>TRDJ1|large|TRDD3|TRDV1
TGTGCTCTTGGGGAACCCCTACGGGCTCCGGAAGGACTGGGGGGAAATCTGTACACCGATAAACTCATCTTT
CALGEPLRAPEGLGGNLYTDKLIF
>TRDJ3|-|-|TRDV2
TGTGCCTGTGACACCGTGGGGTCAAGCTCCTGGGACACCCGACAGATGTTTTTC
CACDTVGSSSWDTRQMFF
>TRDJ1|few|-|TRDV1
TGTGCTCTTGGGGAATCGGACCTTCCCCAAGACTACTGGGGCATACCCTTCGCCGATAAACTCATCTTT
CALGESDLPQDYWGIPFADKLIF
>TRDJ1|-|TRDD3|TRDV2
TGTGCCTGTGACGCCTTGACTGGGGGATACAGGGGCCCCTTGTCCGATAAACTCATCTTT
CACDALTGGYRGPLSDKLIF
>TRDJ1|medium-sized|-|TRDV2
TGTGCCTGTGACACGTTCCAATCCGATAAACTCATCTTT
CACDTFQSDKLIF
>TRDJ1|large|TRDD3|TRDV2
TGTGCCTGTGACCGACTGGGGGAAACCGATAAACTCATCTTT
CACDRLGETDKLIF
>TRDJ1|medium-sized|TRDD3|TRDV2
TGTGCCTGTGACGTGCTGGGGGCCGTCACCGATAAACTCATCTTT
CACDVLGAVTDKLIF
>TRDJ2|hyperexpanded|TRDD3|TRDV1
TGTGCTCTTGGGGACCCCCGCCCCCCTTCACGAAGACTGGGGGACCCCGCTTTGACAGCACAACTCTTCTTT
CALGDPRPPSRRLGDPALTAQLFF
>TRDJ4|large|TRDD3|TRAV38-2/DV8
TGTGCTTTCATGAAGGCCTTCCTCGGCTGGGGGATATTTTTTCGACCCCTGATCTTT
CAFMKAFLGWGIFFRPLIF
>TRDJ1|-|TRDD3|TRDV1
TGTGCTCTTGGGGAAGCCCTTATTCCTCTCTTCCGTGGGGGAGACACCGATAAACTCATCTTT
CALGEALIPLFRGGDTDKLIF
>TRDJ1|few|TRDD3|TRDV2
TGTGCCTGTGACTCGATTGGGGGAAACCCTCATTCCCGGTACACCGATAAACTCATCTTT
CACDSIGGNPHSRYTDKLIF
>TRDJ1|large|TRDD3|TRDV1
TGTGCTCTTGGGGAACTTATACCTGACTGGGGGATACTAAGGGGGGAACTCATCTTT
CALGELIPDWGILRGELIF
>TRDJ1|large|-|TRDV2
TGTGCCTGTGACACACTCGAAAGGGGGTCCCCCCGGAACACCGATAAACTCATCTTT
CACDTLERGSPRNTDKLIF
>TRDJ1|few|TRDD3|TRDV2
TGTGCCTGTGACTCGGTCCCCCAAAGCCTGGGGGAGTACACCGATAAACTCATCTTT
CACDSVPQSLGEYTDKLIF